This T cell receptor (beta chain) was observed in a study of HIV-infected patients and healthy controls. Findings and caveats of the study: HIV-infected patients and controls differed significantly in mean usage of eight alpha and eight beta V genes.

Whole blood was used without fractionation, so all unsorted peripheral T cells were included. Control samples came from some ten uninfected healthy donors, several of them resampled after two to four months. The RNA source was an approximately 2.5 ml peripheral blood draw. Alpha and beta constant-region primers primed reverse transcription of 400 to 500 ng RNA. Alpha and beta chain libraries were made separately by chain-specific third strand synthesis with multiplexing indices. Ligation attached cDNA to a 5' RACE adapter that carried a random hexamer and SP2 site. Each CDR3 protein is one row after TCRdb ran MiXCR on the 5' RACE reads. This table has 8,000 to 11,000 distinct CDR3 sequences, approximately 8% appearing once. This clonotype rates as medium-sized (0.01 to 0.1%). Its target is unknown. V was pared by 3 bases and J by 2 bases, with 12 bases between. Germline CDR1 reads KGHSH; CDR2 reads LQKENI. The CDR3 totals 15 residues.

Sequenced input: blood. The chain joins TRBV18 to TRBJ2-3; D uncertain. The TCR sequence derives from an adult in good health. The CDR3 coding sequence is TGTGCCAGCTCACCTGGAACTCTAAACACAGATACGCAGTATTTT. This codes for CASSPGTLNTDTQYF.